This T cell receptor (beta chain) came from a study of blood T cell repertoires in COVID-19. Assay: immunoSEQ multiplex PCR; the TCRdb copy retains only in-frame clones and omits some. Here the sample spans about 210,000 clones, around 89% being singletons. CDR1 and CDR2 (germline): SGHRS, YFSETQ. The CDR3 totals 18 residues. J was trimmed by 4 bases and V by 0 bases; bases with no gene match: 9. This sequence joins TRBV5-1 and TRBJ2-3; 12 nucleotides line up with TRBD2. The clonotype comes from a woman aged 40 to 50 with acute or convalescent COVID-19. Input material: peripheral blood. The CDR3 spells CASSLAPSGGAGPDTQYF. CDR3 DNA sequence: TGCGCCAGCAGCTTGGCCCCTAGCGGGGGGGCCGGCCCAGATACGCAGTATTTT. The full variable domain, with the rest looked up from reference TRBV5-1 and TRBJ2-3, is KAGVTQTPRYLIKTRGQQVTLSCSPISGHRSVSWYQQTPGQGLQFLFEYFSETQRNKGNFPGRFSGRQFSNSRSEMNVSTLELGDSALYLCASSLAPSGGAGPDTQYFGPGTRLTVL.